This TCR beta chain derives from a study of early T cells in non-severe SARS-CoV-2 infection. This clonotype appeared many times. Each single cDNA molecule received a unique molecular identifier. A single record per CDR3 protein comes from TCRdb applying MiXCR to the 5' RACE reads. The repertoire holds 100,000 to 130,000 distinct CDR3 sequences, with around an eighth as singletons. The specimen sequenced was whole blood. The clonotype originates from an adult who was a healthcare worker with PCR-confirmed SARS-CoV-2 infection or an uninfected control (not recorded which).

For the CDR3, the DNA is TGTGCCAGCAGCTGGGGGCGCGGGAGGGGCACAGATACGCAGTATTTT. Protein: CASSWGRGRGTDTQYF. The chain employs TRBV12-3 or TRBV12-4 and TRBJ2-3; 9 positions match TRBD2. Losses at the gene ends were 6 bases for V and 1 base for J; bases not matched to a gene: 8. The CDR3 extends over 16 amino acids.